A selection of T cell receptor beta chains follows, all from one sample in a study of T cell repertoires in cytomegalovirus infection. TCRdb recomputed calls from the reads with MiXCR, one row per CDR3 protein. The data show around 120,000 distinct CDR3 sequences, 8% to 9% seen once. Specimen: PBMCs. These receptor sequences come from a human donor in good health (CMV status not recorded). Some clones in this sample may be carry-over from other donors' samples. The CDR3 runs from the conserved cysteine through the conserved F or W. D genes are given only for firm matches. Clone size appears in some rows only: once, few, many, or a class for an expanded clone.

V	size	D	J	CDR3	DNA
TRBV28	many	NA	TRBJ1-4	CASSLSGYTTNEKLFF	TGTGCCAGCAGTTTATCAGGGTACACAACTAATGAAAAACTGTTTTTT
TRBV5-4	many	NA	TRBJ2-1	CASSLRQSWEQFF	TGTGCCAGCAGCTTGAGACAGTCTTGGGAGCAGTTCTTC
TRBV12-3/TRBV12-4	NA	TRBD1	TRBJ1-5	CASSLFDRENQPQHF	TGTGCCAGCAGCCTTTTCGACAGGGAAAACCAGCCCCAGCATTTT
TRBV28	many	NA	TRBJ1-5	CASSSRQSSNQPQHF	TGTGCCAGCAGTTCCAGACAGAGTAGCAATCAGCCCCAGCATTTT
TRBV2	many	TRBD1	TRBJ1-6	CASSRDSHNSPLHF	TGTGCCAGCAGCCGGGACAGCCATAATTCACCCCTCCACTTT
TRBV7-8	many	TRBD2	TRBJ2-3	CASSSSGGRDTQYF	TGTGCCAGCAGCAGTAGCGGGGGTCGGGATACGCAGTATTTT
TRBV7-2	many	NA	TRBJ2-7	CASSLEQKGGAYEQYF	TGTGCCAGCAGCCTGGAACAGAAGGGTGGGGCCTACGAGCAGTACTTC
TRBV28	many	TRBD2	TRBJ2-5	CASSPLWLAGGGETQYF	TGTGCCAGCAGTCCCCTTTGGCTAGCGGGGGGCGGGGAGACCCAGTACTTC
TRBV7-8	many	TRBD1	TRBJ1-1	CASSLTWGQAEAFF	TGTGCCAGCAGCTTAACGTGGGGACAGGCCGAAGCTTTCTTT
TRBV4-1	many	NA	TRBJ2-7	CASSQDGIDQQYF	TGCGCCAGCAGCCAAGATGGGATAGACCAGCAGTACTTC
TRBV7-9	many	TRBD1	TRBJ2-1	CASSPTGAGYNEQFF	TGTGCCAGCAGCCCGACAGGGGCGGGCTACAATGAGCAGTTCTTC
TRBV28	many	TRBD1	TRBJ2-1	CASSPRQGHPYNEQFF	TGTGCCAGCAGTCCCCGACAGGGCCACCCCTACAATGAGCAGTTCTTC
TRBV29-1	many	NA	TRBJ2-5	CSVEAGWETQYF	TGCAGCGTTGAGGCAGGCTGGGAGACCCAGTACTTC
TRBV6-5	many	NA	TRBJ2-3	CASRGEVGGGTQYF	TGTGCCAGCAGAGGGGAGGTGGGTGGCGGTACGCAGTATTTT
TRBV18	NA	NA	TRBJ2-7	CASSPMSSYEQYF	TGTGCCAGCTCACCGATGAGCTCCTACGAGCAGTACTTC
TRBV2	NA	NA	TRBJ2-7	CASSERLVDSYEQYF	TGTGCCAGCAGTGAAAGACTCGTGGACTCCTACGAGCAGTACTTC
TRBV4-1	many	NA	TRBJ2-5	CASSQQPTGTVGETQYF	TGCGCCAGCAGCCAGCAACCAACAGGGACGGTCGGGGAGACCCAGTACTTC
TRBV7-6	many	NA	TRBJ2-1	CASSAGPVSYNEQFF	TGTGCCAGCAGCGCAGGACCCGTCTCCTACAATGAGCAGTTCTTC
TRBV7-8	many	TRBD2	TRBJ2-3	CASSFFTSGGVDTQYF	TGTGCCAGCAGCTTCTTCACTAGCGGGGGGGTGGATACGCAGTATTTT
TRBV12-3/TRBV12-4	few	TRBD2	TRBJ2-1	CASSLDGGGAGNEQFF	TGTGCCAGCAGTTTAGACGGCGGGGGGGCGGGTAATGAGCAGTTCTTC
TRBV6-6	many	TRBD1	TRBJ1-3	CASSARTGGSGNTIYF	TGTGCCAGCAGTGCCCGGACAGGGGGCTCTGGAAACACCATATATTTT
TRBV19	many	TRBD1	TRBJ2-1	CASRGGQGDYNEQFF	TGTGCCAGTAGGGGGGGACAGGGGGACTACAATGAGCAGTTCTTC
TRBV12-3/TRBV12-4	many	NA	TRBJ1-1	CASIKQGSGTEAFF	TGTGCCAGCATCAAACAGGGTTCGGGCACTGAAGCTTTCTTT
TRBV28	many	NA	TRBJ1-6	CASTPWAGGSYNSPLHF	TGTGCCAGCACCCCCTGGGCCGGCGGCTCCTATAATTCACCCCTCCACTTT
TRBV7-2	many	TRBD1	TRBJ2-7	CASSLGTGGFYEQYF	TGTGCCAGCAGCTTAGGAACAGGGGGCTTCTACGAGCAGTACTTC
TRBV9	NA	TRBD2	TRBJ2-3	CASSVAGGPSTQYF	TGTGCCAGCAGCGTGGCGGGGGGGCCGAGTACGCAGTATTTT
TRBV7-2	many	TRBD1	TRBJ2-5	CASRRGRGQGQETQYF	TGTGCCAGCAGGAGAGGCAGGGGACAGGGGCAAGAGACCCAGTACTTC